These 11 T cell receptor beta chains originate from one sample sequenced in a study of blood T cell repertoires in COVID-19. The assay was immunoSEQ multiplex PCR, and TCRdb's table has in-frame clones only and misses some. The sample has over 120,000 clones; 80% to 90% are singletons. Source material: peripheral blood. The receptors were gathered from a woman between 45 and 60 years old with acute or convalescent COVID-19.

This clone was counted once. V and J are TRBV6-4 and TRBJ1-2, with 8 bases identical to TRBD1. CDR1 is MRHNA and CDR2 is SNTAGT in the germline V gene. After removal of 5 bases from V and 8 bases from J, the junction contained 7 bases not matched to a gene. CDR3 length: 13 amino acids. The CDR3 nucleotides are TGTGCCAGCAGTCCAGACAGGGGAAACGGCTACACCTTC. Residues: CASSPDRGNGYTF.

The chain recombines TRBV6-5 with TRBJ2-7; 7 bases agree with TRBD1. This CDR3 is built from 14 residues. Germline CDR1 reads MNHEY; CDR2 reads SVGAGI. Trimming took 4 bases from V and 6 from J; bases not matched to a gene: 9. The chain's CDR3 is CASSFPGQNSEQYF. The CDR3 bases are TGTGCCAGCAGTTTTCCGGGACAGAACTCCGAGCAGTACTTC.

This rearrangement joins TRBV6-5 to TRBJ2-7; D not certain. This CDR3 is built from 13 residues. The V and J ends lost 2 bases and 3 bases respectively, with 8 bases between them. Germline assignment: CDR1 MNHEY and CDR2 SVGAGI. The CDR3 DNA is TGTGCCAGCAGTTACGCGTTAAACTACGAGCAGTACTTC. Protein sequence: CASSYALNYEQYF.

The chain couples TRBV30 to TRBJ1-1, with 8 bases lining up with TRBD1. The germline V gene encodes CDR1 GTSNPN and CDR2 SVGIG (reference sequence). The CDR3 is 14 amino acids. V was pared by 7 bases and J by 4 bases, with 11 bases of the junction left unmatched. The CDR3 bases are TGTGCCTCCGGACAGGGCCGTATGGGCACTGAAGCTTTCTTT. Translation gives CASGQGRMGTEAFF.

This rearrangement joins TRBV5-1 to TRBJ2-1, with 9 bases fitting TRBD1. The germline V gene encodes CDR1 SGHRS and CDR2 YFSETQ. V trimming: 4 bases; J trimming: 4 bases; junction bases outside the gene matches: 6. The CDR3 totals 15 residues. In DNA, the CDR3 is TGCGCCAGCAGCCCCGGACAGGGGCATTACAATGAGCAGTTCTTC. It encodes CASSPGQGHYNEQFF. Based on the CDR3 plus reference TRBV5-1 and TRBJ2-1, the full variable domain is KAGVTQTPRYLIKTRGQQVTLSCSPISGHRSVSWYQQTPGQGLQFLFEYFSETQRNKGNFPGRFSGRQFSNSRSEMNVSTLELGDSALYLCASSPGQGHYNEQFFGPGTRLTVL.

The chain has TRBV29-1 and TRBJ2-1, with a tentative D call TRBD2 (6 bases). V was shortened by 3 bases and J by 6 bases, with 9 bases between the two germline ends. Germline V gene lookup returns CDR1 SQVTM and CDR2 ANQGSEA. The CDR3 totals 12 residues. For the CDR3, the DNA is TGCAGCGTTGATGCGGGACGCAATGAGCAGTTCTTC. This encodes CSVDAGRNEQFF.

The gene calls are TRBV7-2 and TRBJ2-1; the match to TRBD2 covers 12 bases. Trimming cost V 6 bases and J 7 bases; bases outside gene matches: 10. The V gene's germline CDR1 is SGHTA and CDR2 FQGNSA. The CDR3 covers 16 residues. CDR3 loop: CASSSDRLAGVNEQFF. The CDR3 DNA reads as TGTGCCAGCAGTTCCGATAGACTAGCGGGAGTTAATGAGCAGTTCTTC.

The chain has TRBV29-1 and TRBJ1-1; TRBD1 might be the D (5 bases). Trimming shortened V by 4 bases and J by 4 bases, and 10 bases separated the two germline ends. CDR3 length equals 12 residues. Per the germline V gene, CDR1 is SQVTM and CDR2 is ANQGSEA. Here the CDR3 DNA reads TGCAGCGTTGGGGGCAAGGGCACTGAAGCTTTCTTT. This encodes CSVGGKGTEAFF.

V gene TRBV7-7 combines with J gene TRBJ2-5; D is perhaps TRBD2 (7 bases). V was shortened by 5 bases and J by 1 base, with 17 bases between the two germline ends. Per germline, CDR1 SSHAT and CDR2 FNYEAQ (reference sequence). The CDR3 extends over 16 amino acids. CDR3 region: CASSPVGGGIQETQYF. The CDR3 DNA is TGTGCCAGCAGCCCCGTTGGCGGGGGCATCCAAGAGACCCAGTACTTC.

V is TRBV10-3 and J is TRBJ2-7, with a tentative D call TRBD1 (7 bases). The germline CDR1 and CDR2 sequences are ENHRY and SYGVKD. Trimming removed 3 bases at V and 5 bases at J, with 14 bases between. The CDR3 extends over 14 amino acids. CDR3 nucleotides: TGTGCCATCAGTGAAGCCAGGGGGGTTGACGAGCAGTACTTC. This codes for CAISEARGVDEQYF.

The table lists this clone with a count of one. The rearrangement links TRBV5-1 to TRBJ1-1; D may be TRBD1 (5 bases). The V gene lost 0 bases and the J gene lost 4 bases, with 10 bases spanning the gap. The CDR3 has 14 residues. The germline V gene encodes CDR1 SGHRS and CDR2 YFSETQ. The CDR3, as DNA: TGCGCCAGCAGCTTGGGGGGAGGGACCACTGAAGCTTTCTTT. Amino acids: CASSLGGGTTEAFF.